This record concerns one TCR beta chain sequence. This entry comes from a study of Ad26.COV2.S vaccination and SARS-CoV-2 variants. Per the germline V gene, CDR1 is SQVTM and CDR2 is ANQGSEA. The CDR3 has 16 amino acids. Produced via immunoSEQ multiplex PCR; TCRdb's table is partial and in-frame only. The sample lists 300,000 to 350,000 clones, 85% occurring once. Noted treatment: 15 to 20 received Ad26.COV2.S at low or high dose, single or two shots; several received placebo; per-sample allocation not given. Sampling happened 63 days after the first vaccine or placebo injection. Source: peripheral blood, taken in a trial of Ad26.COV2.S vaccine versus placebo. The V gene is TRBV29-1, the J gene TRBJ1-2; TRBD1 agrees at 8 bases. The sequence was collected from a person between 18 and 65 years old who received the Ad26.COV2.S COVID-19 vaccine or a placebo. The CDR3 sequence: CPAVMSDRALGYGYTF. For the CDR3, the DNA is TGCCCCGCTGTAATGTCGGACAGGGCCCTTGGCTATGGCTACACCTTC.